The clone carrying this TCR beta chain was recorded many times. Its target is unknown. This specimen comes from a study of identical twins. The ends were cut back, 3 bases at V and 3 bases at J, with 12 bases in the middle. The CDR3 contains 14 residues. The germline CDR1 and CDR2 sequences are SEHNR and FQNEAQ (reference sequence). Overall study results and limits: Among beta out-of-frame sequences, excess sharing between twins appeared weaker.

One entry per CDR3 protein results from TCRdb running MiXCR on the 5' RACE reads. The sample yields roughly 480,000 distinct CDR3 sequences, around 24% seen once. These data were also filed under a second study, of T cells expressing NK-cell markers. That report adds: Obtained from sorted CD3+CD56+NKG2C+, CD3+CD56+NKG2C- and CD3+CD56-NKG2C+ T cells were the TCR beta repertoires.

Material for sequencing was CD4+ T cells sorted from blood. The clonotype originates from a woman younger than 30 in good health. V gene TRBV7-9 combines with J gene TRBJ2-7; possible D gene TRBD1, 5 bases. This CDR3 reads CASSLGAGIYEQYF. The CDR3 nucleotides are TGTGCCAGCAGCTTGGGTGCAGGGATCTACGAGCAGTACTTC.